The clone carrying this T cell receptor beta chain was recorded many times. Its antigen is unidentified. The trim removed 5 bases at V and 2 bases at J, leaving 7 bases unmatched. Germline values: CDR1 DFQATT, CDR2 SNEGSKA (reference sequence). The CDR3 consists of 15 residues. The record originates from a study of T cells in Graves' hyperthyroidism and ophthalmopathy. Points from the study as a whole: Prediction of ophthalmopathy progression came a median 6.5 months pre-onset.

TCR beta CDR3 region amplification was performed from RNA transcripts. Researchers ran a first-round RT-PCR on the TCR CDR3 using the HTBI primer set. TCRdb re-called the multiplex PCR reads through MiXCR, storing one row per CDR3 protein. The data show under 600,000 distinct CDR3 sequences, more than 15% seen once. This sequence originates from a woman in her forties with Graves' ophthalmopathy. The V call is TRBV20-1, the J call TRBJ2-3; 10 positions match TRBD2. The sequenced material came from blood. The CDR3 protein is CSAPAGGRNTDTQYF. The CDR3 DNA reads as TGCAGTGCTCCAGCGGGGGGGCGCAACACAGATACGCAGTATTTT.